This record looks at one T cell receptor (beta chain) sequence and its context. Its antigen is not identified. This specimen belongs to a study of shared clonotypes between healthy human individuals. Study-level results: Naive CD4 clonotype sharing across several donors was about 5%.

Assay: immunoSEQ multiplex PCR; the TCRdb copy retains only in-frame clones and omits some. Found here are roughly 2.1 million clones, more than 85% of them singletons; the top ten hold under 2%. Positively selected for CCR7, the CD45RO-negative cells used as naive CD8 cells excluded terminally differentiated effector memory CD45RA+ cells. CDR1 is SGHVS, CDR2 FQNEAQ, per germline. The V gene lost 5 bases and the J gene lost 2 bases, with 19 bases spanning the gap. The CDR3 extends over 16 amino acids. The J gene is TRBJ2-7, the V gene TRBV7-8; D may correspond to TRBD1 or TRBD2 (5 bases each). The sample consisted of naive CD8+ T cells from PBMCs. This receptor was taken from a man aged 18 to 29 in good health. Some clones in this sample may be carry-over from other donors' samples. This CDR3 reads CASSLTPGPGPYEQYF. The CDR3 region has the DNA TGTGCCAGCAGCCTGACTCCGGGACCGGGACCCTACGAGCAGTACTTC. Complete variable domain (other parts from reference TRBV7-8 and TRBJ2-7): GAGVSQSPRYKVAKRGQDVALRCDPISGHVSLFWYQQALGQGPEFLTYFQNEAQLDKSGLPSDRFFAERPEGSVSTLKIQRTQQEDSAVYLCASSLTPGPGPYEQYFGPGTRLTVT.